Presented here are 19 T cell receptor beta chains from one specimen sequenced in a study of T cell repertoires in cytomegalovirus infection. MiXCR was run by TCRdb on the reads, yielding one entry per CDR3 protein. The repertoire has some 300,000 distinct CDR3 sequences, approximately 14% of them found once; the top ten carry 8.5% to 10%. Sequencing was carried out using PBMCs. The source of these receptors is a human donor in good health (CMV status not recorded). Some clones in this sample may be carry-over from other donors' samples.

This clonotype occurred many times. This chain connects TRBV19 to TRBJ1-1; TRBD1 might be the D (6 bases). This CDR3 is built from 14 residues. V lost 6 bases to trimming and J lost 7 bases, with 18 bases between them. CDR1 is LNHDA, CDR2 SQIVND, per germline (reference sequence). The CDR3 bases are TGTGCCAGTAGCGCCCTTGGGACATGGGGTGAAGCTTTCTTT. Amino acid sequence: CASSALGTWGEAFF. The full variable domain, completed using reference TRBV19 and TRBJ1-1, is DGGITQSPKYLFRKEGQNVTLSCEQNLNHDAMYWYRQDPGQGLRLIYYSQIVNDFQKGDIAEGYSVSREKKESFPLTVTSAQKNPTAFYLCASSALGTWGEAFFGQGTRLTVV.

In its sample, this clonotype was seen a few times. V usage is TRBV19 and J usage is TRBJ1-5; no clear D gene. V lost 6 bases to trimming and J lost 3 bases, with 15 bases between them. This CDR3 is built from 15 residues. Germline V gene lookup returns CDR1 LNHDA and CDR2 SQIVND (reference sequence). The CDR3 here is CASSRVLGFNQPQHF. Written as DNA, the CDR3 is TGTGCCAGTAGCCGAGTACTGGGATTCAATCAGCCCCAGCATTTT. Full variable domain (missing parts from reference TRBV19 and TRBJ1-5): DGGITQSPKYLFRKEGQNVTLSCEQNLNHDAMYWYRQDPGQGLRLIYYSQIVNDFQKGDIAEGYSVSREKKESFPLTVTSAQKNPTAFYLCASSRVLGFNQPQHFGDGTRLSIL.

For this clonotype: This could be a read error, since a much larger clone is one nucleotide away. The rearrangement links TRBV6-6 to TRBJ2-3; D remains ambiguous. CDR1 is MNHNY, CDR2 SVGAGI, per germline (reference sequence). Trimming pared 6 bases from V and 4 bases from J, leaving 11 bases between. This CDR3 comprises 13 residues. This CDR3 is CASREGSSDTQYF. The CDR3 DNA reads as TGTGCCAGCAGGGAAGGTTCCTCAGATACGCAGTATTTT.

This clonotype has a count of ten or more. The chain joins TRBV27 to TRBJ1-6; 7 bases line up with TRBD1. This CDR3 contains 16 residues. The V segment lost 4 bases and the J segment 10 bases; nucleotides outside the gene matches: 13. In germline, CDR1 is MNHEY, CDR2 SMNVEV (reference sequence). This CDR3 reads CASSSHRDRVESPLHF. CDR3 nucleotides: TGTGCCAGCAGTTCCCACCGCGACAGGGTAGAATCACCCCTCCACTTT.

This clonotype has more than one count but fewer than ten. The chain joins TRBV5-6 to TRBJ2-2; 9 bases match TRBD1. J lost 6 bases, V lost 3 bases, and 9 bases had no gene match. This CDR3 is built from 16 residues. The germline V gene encodes CDR1 SGHDT and CDR2 YYEEEE. The CDR3 sequence is CASSSGTGSLAGELFF. The CDR3, as DNA: TGTGCCAGCAGCTCTGGGACAGGGAGTTTGGCCGGGGAGCTGTTTTTT.

This clonotype was detected ten times or more. The chain links TRBV7-2 to TRBJ1-5, with no clear D. The CDR3 is made up of 12 amino acids. The germline V and J ends were trimmed by 0 bases and 11 bases, with 8 bases remaining between them. Germline loops: CDR1 SGHTA, CDR2 FQGNSA. CDR3 residues: CASSLARETQHF. DNA of the CDR3: TGTGCCAGCAGCTTAGCCAGAGAGACCCAGCATTTT.

There are many counts of this clonotype. The chain recombines TRBV4-1 with TRBJ2-7, with D possibly matching TRBD2 (5 bases). This CDR3 contains 15 residues. The germline V and J ends were trimmed by 1 base and 0 bases, with 10 bases remaining between them. Germline-derived CDR1 and CDR2 are MGHRA and YSYEKL. This CDR3 reads CASSQAPGISYEQYF. CDR3 nucleotide sequence: TGCGCCAGCAGCCAAGCACCGGGAATCTCCTACGAGCAGTACTTC.

This clonotype was recorded a few times. The chain links TRBV6-6 to TRBJ2-2; TRBD1 matches at 10 bases. This CDR3 is built from 15 residues. J was trimmed by 5 bases and V by 7 bases; bases with no gene match: 7. Germline V gives CDR1 MNHNY, CDR2 SVGAGI (reference sequence). The CDR3 spells CASTLDRGLTGELFF. The DNA of the CDR3 is TGTGCCAGCACCCTGGACAGGGGGTTGACCGGGGAGCTGTTTTTT.

Many counts were recorded for this clonotype. The chain links TRBV7-6 to TRBJ2-6; no definite D call. V dropped 0 bases and J dropped 0 bases, with 6 bases sitting between them. The CDR3 length is 16 residues. CDR1 SGHVS and CDR2 FNYEAQ come from the germline V gene. For the CDR3, the DNA is TGTGCCAGCAGCTTAGCCCGCAACTCTGGGGCCAACGTCCTGACTTTC. Its protein is CASSLARNSGANVLTF. The whole variable domain, filled in from reference TRBV7-6 and TRBJ2-6, reads GAGVSQSPRYKVTKRGQDVALRCDPISGHVSLYWYRQALGQGPEFLTYFNYEAQQDKSGLPNDRFSAERPEGSISTLTIQRTEQRDSAMYRCASSLARNSGANVLTFGAGSRLTVL.

This clonotype has only a few counts. This chain uses TRBV19 with TRBJ1-1; D gene uncertain. Germline V gene lookup returns CDR1 LNHDA and CDR2 SQIVND (reference sequence). This CDR3 region has 15 residues. V was shortened by 6 bases and J by 1 base, with 15 bases between the two germline ends. The CDR3: CASSTQILGNTEAFF. The CDR3 DNA is TGTGCCAGTAGCACGCAGATCCTAGGGAACACTGAAGCTTTCTTT.

At least ten counts were recorded for this clonotype. J is TRBJ1-1 and V is TRBV7-8; D unresolved. V was pared by 2 bases and J by 6 bases, with 10 bases between. Germline assignment: CDR1 SGHVS and CDR2 FQNEAQ. The CDR3 totals 13 residues. CDR3 amino acids: CASSLSNGAEAFF. In nucleotides, the CDR3 is TGTGCCAGCAGCTTATCAAATGGGGCTGAAGCTTTCTTT.

This clonotype appeared a few times. The chain links TRBV6-5 to TRBJ1-5; weak D call: TRBD1 (5 bases). This CDR3 region has 12 residues. Looked up from germline, CDR1 is MNHEY and CDR2 is SVGAGI. With 2 bases removed from V and 9 bases from J, the gap between germline ends came to 8 bases. The CDR3: CASSYPRGPQHF. CDR3 in DNA: TGTGCCAGCAGTTACCCTAGGGGGCCCCAGCATTTT.

The V gene is TRBV2, the J gene TRBJ2-6; 7 nucleotides match TRBD2. The CDR3 contains 17 residues. Germline V gives CDR1 SNHLY, CDR2 FYNNEI. The V gene end was trimmed by 11 bases and the J gene end by 0 bases; junction bases not matched to a gene: 13. This chain's CDR3 is CAGRGENKNSGANVLTF. The CDR3 DNA sequence: TGTGCCGGGAGGGGAGAGAACAAGAACTCTGGGGCCAACGTCCTGACTTTC. The whole variable domain, remainder taken from reference TRBV2 and TRBJ2-6, is EPEVTQTPSHQVTQMGQEVILRCVPISNHLYFYWYRQILGQKVEFLVSFYNNEISEKSEIFDDQFSVERPDGSNFTLKIRSTKLEDSAMYFCAGRGENKNSGANVLTFGAGSRLTVL.

The CDR3 DNA is TGTGCCAGCGACGCCGGATGGACAGGGGATGGCTACACCTTC. It translates to CASDAGWTGDGYTF. The chain carries TRBV6-2 or TRBV6-3 and TRBJ1-2; 9 bases agree with TRBD1. Germline assignment: CDR1 MNHEY and CDR2 SVGEGT. CDR3 length: 14 residues. V was clipped by 8 bases and J by 6 bases; unmatched bases: 10.

This clonotype was detected ten times or more. The genes are TRBV7-2 and TRBJ2-2; D is undetermined. The CDR3 loop spans 15 amino acids. Per the germline V gene, CDR1 is SGHTA and CDR2 is FQGNSA. V dropped 5 bases and J dropped 6 bases, with 16 bases sitting between them. As DNA, the CDR3 is TGTGCCAGCAGCAGAGACCAGGTCCGGGCCGGGGAGCTGTTTTTT. As protein: CASSRDQVRAGELFF.

This clonotype was seen at least ten times. V is TRBV7-2 and J is TRBJ2-7, with D possibly TRBD1 on 5 matching bases. The germline V and J ends were trimmed by 1 base and 6 bases, with 13 bases remaining between them. The CDR3 runs to 14 residues. Germline CDR1 reads SGHTA; CDR2 reads FQGNSA. The CDR3 loop reads CASSLEGAGGEQYF. In DNA form, the CDR3 reads TGTGCCAGCAGCTTAGAAGGGGCCGGCGGCGAGCAGTACTTC.

This chain uses TRBV20-1 with TRBJ1-1; D is unclear. Germline CDR1 DFQATT, CDR2 SNEGSKA (reference sequence). This CDR3 has 11 residues. Trimming took 6 bases from V and 2 from J, leaving 7 bases between them. The CDR3 DNA follows: TGCAGTGCCCAGGTTAACACTGAAGCTTTCTTT. It translates to CSAQVNTEAFF.

This chain links TRBV28 with TRBJ2-2; D may match TRBD1 or TRBD2 (5 bases each). V lost 6 bases to trimming and J lost 1 base, with 15 bases between them. Germline assignment: CDR1 MDHEN and CDR2 SYDVKM. The CDR3 runs to 16 residues. The CDR3 coding sequence is TGTGCCAGCAGCCCCTTCGGGACCCTGAACACCGGGGAGCTGTTTTTT. It specifies CASSPFGTLNTGELFF.

There are many counts of this clonotype. V usage is TRBV28 and J usage is TRBJ1-2; D is uncertain. This CDR3 spans 13 amino acids. V was trimmed by 2 bases and J by 2 bases, leaving 6 bases between them. Germline V CDR1 and CDR2: MDHEN, SYDVKM. CDR3 bases: TGTGCCAGCAGTTTAGGTCGGAACTATGGCTACACCTTC. It translates to CASSLGRNYGYTF.